Presented here are 30 T cell receptor beta chains from one specimen sequenced in a study of blood T cells in healthy people across ages. Primed by a sample-barcoded 5' primer and a J-beta primer mix, a second PCR proceeded for about 6 to 11 cycles. TCRdb re-derived calls from the 5' RACE reads in MiXCR, one entry per CDR3 protein. The sample records 1 million or so distinct CDR3 sequences, 35% to 50% being singletons. Material: blood. The source is a woman aged 55 to 70 in good health.

This clonotype came up a few times. The rearrangement uses TRBV9 and TRBJ1-2, with 10 bases lining up with TRBD1. This CDR3 spans 14 amino acids. The germline V gene encodes CDR1 SGDLS and CDR2 YYNGEE. Trimming cost V 9 bases and J 7 bases; bases outside gene matches: 12. This chain's CDR3 is CATPRDRGGVGYTF. In nucleotides, the CDR3 is TGTGCCACTCCAAGGGACAGGGGTGGTGTTGGCTACACCTTC.

Only one count was recorded for this clonotype. The chain carries TRBV20-1 and TRBJ2-1; 8 bases line up with TRBD2. The CDR3 loop spans 18 amino acids. The V gene's germline CDR1 is DFQATT and CDR2 SNEGSKA (reference sequence). The V and J ends lost 0 bases and 7 bases, in that order; junction bases with no gene match: 17. In nucleotides, the CDR3 is TGCAGTGCTAGAGACCCCGACTATAACGGGAGGGCCCCTAATGAGCAGTTCTTC. The encoded protein is CSARDPDYNGRAPNEQFF.

The genes are TRBV4-1 and TRBJ2-7, with 7 bases lining up with TRBD1. The J segment lost 1 base and the V segment lost 2 bases, leaving 5 bases of the junction unmatched. CDR1 MGHRA and CDR2 YSYEKL come from the germline V gene. The CDR3 extends over 15 amino acids. The CDR3 sequence: CASSQTTGESYEQYF. CDR3 bases: TGCGCCAGCAGCCAAACAACAGGGGAATCCTACGAGCAGTACTTC.

The J gene is TRBJ2-3, the V gene TRBV20-1; tentatively, D is TRBD1 or TRBD2 (5 bases each). Trimming cost V 0 bases and J 0 bases, with 10 bases left between them. The CDR3 sequence is 15 residues long. Germline V gene data show CDR1 as DFQATT and CDR2 as SNEGSKA (reference sequence). In nucleotides, the CDR3 is TGCAGTGCTAGAGATGGGACCCTTAGCACAGATACGCAGTATTTT. This sequence encodes CSARDGTLSTDTQYF.

The chain couples TRBV29-1 to TRBJ2-3; unclear D gene. Germline loops: CDR1 SQVTM, CDR2 ANQGSEA. V shed 4 bases and J shed 5 bases, with 16 bases lying between them. CDR3 length: 14 amino acids. The CDR3: CSVVRPLLQDTQYF. The CDR3, as DNA: TGCAGCGTTGTCAGGCCCCTTCTTCAAGATACGCAGTATTTT.

This clonotype showed up just once. The chain recombines TRBV5-1 with TRBJ2-1; 9 bases fit TRBD2. Germline V gene lookup returns CDR1 SGHRS and CDR2 YFSETQ. With V trimmed by 2 bases and J by 6 bases, 3 bases remained unmatched. The CDR3 has 14 amino acids. CDR3 sequence reads: CASSFVSGSNEQFF. The CDR3 nucleotides read TGCGCCAGCAGCTTTGTTAGCGGGAGCAATGAGCAGTTCTTC.

V is TRBV5-1 and J is TRBJ1-2, with 8 bases lining up with TRBD1. Germline CDR1 and CDR2: SGHRS and YFSETQ. After removal of 4 bases from V and 6 bases from J, the junction contained 5 bases not matched to a gene. This CDR3 is 13 amino acids long. CDR3 region: CASSAGQANGYTF. CDR3 in DNA: TGCGCCAGCAGCGCGGGACAGGCTAATGGCTACACCTTC.

V gene TRBV29-1 combines with J gene TRBJ2-2, with 11 bases matching TRBD2. The V and J ends lost 7 bases and 0 bases, in that order; junction bases with no gene match: 16. The CDR3 runs 19 residues. Germline CDR1 is SQVTM and CDR2 is ANQGSEA. The CDR3 loop is CSAEKKTGLAESNTGELFF. CDR3 DNA sequence: TGCAGCGCCGAGAAAAAAACGGGACTAGCGGAGTCGAACACCGGGGAGCTGTTTTTT.

The V gene is TRBV4-1, the J gene TRBJ2-7, with 7 bases that match TRBD1. The closer fit of TRBJ2-5 to the DNA end suggests the J call may be wrong. Germline V lookup: CDR1 MGHRA, CDR2 YSYEKL. This CDR3 comprises 15 residues. The CDR3 reads CASSHPTGLQETQYF. The CDR3 DNA reads TGCGCCAGCAGCCATCCGACAGGGCTCCAAGAGACCCAGTACTTC.

The J gene is TRBJ2-1, the V gene TRBV20-1; D might be TRBD1 (5 bases). Germline V CDR1 and CDR2: DFQATT, SNEGSKA (reference sequence). V was shortened by 0 bases and J by 13 bases, with 16 bases between the two germline ends. This CDR3 is built from 13 residues. CDR3 sequence: CSARETGKETQFF. Written as DNA, the CDR3 is TGCAGTGCTAGAGAAACAGGCAAAGAGACCCAGTTCTTC.

The chain uses TRBV4-1 and TRBJ2-7; possible D gene TRBD2, 6 bases. Germline CDR1 is MGHRA and CDR2 is YSYEKL. This CDR3 is 14 amino acids long. Trimming took 2 bases from V and 3 from J, leaving 11 bases between them. The CDR3 DNA reads TGCGCCAGCAGCCAACCGGGACTTTTCTACGAGCAGTACTTC. Amino acid sequence: CASSQPGLFYEQYF.

The CDR3 is CASSLGQGFDEQYF. The CDR3 DNA follows: TGTGCCAGCAGTTTGGGACAGGGGTTCGATGAGCAGTACTTC. This chain connects TRBV12-3 or TRBV12-4 to TRBJ2-5; 10 bases agree with TRBD1. After removal of 3 bases from V and 11 bases from J, the junction contained 9 bases not matched to a gene. The CDR3 covers 14 residues.

This clonotype was observed a handful of times. The rearrangement uses TRBV12-3 or TRBV12-4 and TRBJ1-2; D not resolved. This CDR3 contains 14 residues. V shed 3 bases and J shed 4 bases, with 12 bases lying between them. CDR3 loop: CASSLAEAGYGYTF. The DNA for the CDR3 is TGTGCCAGCAGTTTGGCGGAGGCGGGCTATGGCTACACCTTC.

J is TRBJ1-5 and V is TRBV12-3 or TRBV12-4; no clear D gene. Trimming shortened V by 5 bases and J by 0 bases, and 17 bases separated the two germline ends. The CDR3 length is 17 residues. The CDR3 DNA reads as TGTGCCAGCAGTCCAGTGACGGGTCCACTTAGCAATCAGCCCCAGCATTTT. This codes for CASSPVTGPLSNQPQHF.

This clonotype showed up just a few times. The rearrangement joins TRBV3-1 to TRBJ2-1; maybe TRBD2 (6 bases). The CDR3 runs 16 residues. With 7 bases removed from V and 2 bases from J, the gap between germline ends came to 18 bases. The germline V gene encodes CDR1 LGHDT and CDR2 YNNKEL (reference sequence). CDR3 in amino acids: CASTPNYRLAYNEQFF. The CDR3 DNA is TGTGCCAGCACCCCAAACTATCGACTAGCCTACAATGAGCAGTTCTTC.

The rearrangement links TRBV28 to TRBJ2-2, with TRBD1 matching over 9 bases. The junction had 8 bases not matched to a gene; V was cut back by 6 bases and J by 3 bases. Looked up from germline, CDR1 is MDHEN and CDR2 is SYDVKM. This CDR3 contains 16 residues. The CDR3 spells CASSSTGTGHTGELFF. CDR3 in DNA: TGTGCCAGCAGCTCAACCGGGACAGGGCACACCGGGGAGCTGTTTTTT. Filled out from reference TRBV28 and TRBJ2-2, the complete variable domain reads DVKVTQSSRYLVKRTGEKVFLECVQDMDHENMFWYRQDPGLGLRLIYFSYDVKMKEKGDIPEGYSVSREKKERFSLILESASTNQTSMYLCASSSTGTGHTGELFFGEGSRLTVL.

The rearrangement joins TRBV7-3 to TRBJ2-3, with TRBD2 matching 15 bases. CDR1 and CDR2 (germline): SGHTA, FQGTGA. Unmatched junction bases numbered 7, after V lost 5 bases and J lost 13 bases. The CDR3 totals 14 residues. CDR3 region: CASSVGTSGRSKYF. The CDR3 DNA reads TGTGCCAGCAGCGTCGGGACTAGCGGGAGGTCGAAGTATTTT.

The chain couples TRBV9 to TRBJ2-1; 8 bases align to TRBD2. V was pared by 0 bases and J by 4 bases, with 3 bases of the junction left unmatched. This CDR3 is built from 15 residues. The germline V gene has CDR1 SGDLS and CDR2 YYNGEE. The chain's CDR3 is CASSVVSGSYNEQFF. The CDR3 nucleotides read TGTGCCAGCAGCGTAGTGAGCGGGAGTTACAATGAGCAGTTCTTC.

The chain uses TRBV29-1 and TRBJ1-2; no firm D call. Trimming took off 7 bases at V and 3 bases at J, with 18 bases between the two ends. This CDR3 region has 14 residues. Germline lookup yields CDR1 SQVTM and CDR2 ANQGSEA. CDR3 DNA sequence: TGCAGCGCCTGGGGTGCAGGTTTTGACTATGGCTACACCTTC. It yields the protein CSAWGAGFDYGYTF.

The chain joins TRBV28 to TRBJ1-2, with a tentative D call TRBD1 (6 bases). The CDR3 consists of 13 residues. Germline-derived CDR1 and CDR2 are MDHEN and SYDVKM. Trimming took off 9 bases at V and 7 bases at J, with 18 bases between the two ends. This CDR3 is CASGKGGARGYTF. The DNA of the CDR3 is TGTGCCAGTGGCAAGGGGGGAGCGCGTGGCTACACCTTC.

The V and J genes are TRBV7-9 and TRBJ2-5, with D perhaps being TRBD1 or TRBD2 (7 bases each). The DNA end lines up better with TRBJ2-1; the J call may be wrong. Per the germline V gene, CDR1 is SEHNR and CDR2 is FQNEAQ (reference sequence). This CDR3 comprises 18 residues. The CDR3 loop is CASSLGAGGGSYQETQFF. The DNA for the CDR3 is TGTGCCAGCAGCTTAGGGGCAGGGGGGGGATCCTACCAAGAGACCCAGTTCTTC.

This clonotype appeared a few times. The V and J genes are TRBV18 and TRBJ2-1; maybe TRBD1 (5 bases). Trimming left V 4 bases short and J 5 bases short, with 9 bases between. The CDR3 loop spans 13 amino acids. From germline, CDR1 is KGHSH and CDR2 LQKENI. CDR3 nucleotides: TGTGCCAGCTCACTACAGGATAACAATGAGCAGTTCTTC. This sequence encodes CASSLQDNNEQFF.

This clonotype showed up just a few times. This sequence joins TRBV29-1 and TRBJ2-7; 7 bases agree with TRBD2. Germline-derived CDR1 and CDR2 are SQVTM and ANQGSEA. This CDR3 is 13 amino acids long. V dropped 0 bases and J dropped 6; count of bases not matched to a gene: 5. The CDR3 loop is CSVEDGGGLEQYF. The CDR3 DNA sequence: TGCAGCGTTGAAGATGGGGGGGGTCTCGAGCAGTACTTC.

This clonotype has a handful of counts. The rearrangement uses TRBV2 and TRBJ1-2, with TRBD1 identical over 8 bases. V was clipped by 6 bases and J by 7 bases; unmatched bases: 7. Germline CDR1 reads SNHLY; CDR2 reads FYNNEI. The CDR3 covers 13 residues. CDR3: CASREDRAGGYTF. The CDR3 DNA follows: TGTGCCAGCAGGGAGGACAGGGCGGGTGGCTACACCTTC.

The chain couples TRBV11-2 to TRBJ2-2, with 9 bases matching TRBD1. The germline V gene encodes CDR1 SGHAT and CDR2 FQNNGV. This CDR3 comprises 16 residues. The V gene end was trimmed by 5 bases and the J gene end by 0 bases; junction bases not matched to a gene: 4. The CDR3 bases are TGTGCCAGCAGCCCCACAGGGGGCGCGAACACCGGGGAGCTGTTTTTT. This translates into CASSPTGGANTGELFF.

V usage is TRBV12-3 or TRBV12-4 and J usage is TRBJ2-7; no reliable D call. The CDR3 spans 13 residues. V was clipped by 2 bases and J by 6 bases, with 11 bases between them. The CDR3 reads CASSLSLTSEQYF. DNA of the CDR3: TGTGCCAGCAGTTTATCGCTCACCAGCGAGCAGTACTTC.

Points on this clonotype: The germline gene is not matched at one end of the junction; a read error may be the cause. The chain couples TRBV12-3 or TRBV12-4 to TRBJ2-5; D tentatively reads TRBD1 or TRBD2 (5 bases each). CDR3 length: 12 residues. For the CDR3, the DNA is TGTACCAGCAGTTTGGGTAGAGGGGTCCCGTACTTC. Translating it yields CTSSLGRGVPYF.

This clonotype was counted only a few times. The chain joins TRBV10-3 to TRBJ2-6, with D perhaps matching TRBD1 or TRBD2 (5 bases each). This CDR3 is 17 amino acids long. Germline-derived CDR1 and CDR2 are ENHRY and SYGVKD. Deletions cut 6 bases from V and 2 bases from J, with 17 bases between. CDR3 coding DNA: TGTGCCATCAGGGAAGGTCCGGGGCGGGCTGGGGCCAACGTCCTGACTTTC. This gives the protein CAIREGPGRAGANVLTF.

The CDR3 protein is CSVLAQETQYF. The CDR3 coding sequence is TGCAGCGTTCTGGCTCAAGAGACCCAGTACTTC. The chain recombines TRBV29-1 with TRBJ2-5; no reliable D call. The V end lost 5 bases, the J end lost 2 bases, and 6 bases lay between the germline ends. The germline CDR1 and CDR2 sequences are SQVTM and ANQGSEA. The CDR3 extends over 11 amino acids.

The rearrangement joins TRBV29-1 to TRBJ2-4, with a weak D call TRBD1 (6 bases). The V end was cut by 6 bases, the J end by 5 bases, with 14 bases between. In germline, CDR1 is SQVTM, CDR2 ANQGSEA. The CDR3 extends over 13 amino acids. The CDR3 DNA follows: TGCAGCGTCACCGGGACACTAGAAAACATTCAGTACTTC. Translating it yields CSVTGTLENIQYF.